This TCR beta chain was sequenced in a study of PD-1 blockade in classical Hodgkin lymphoma. Findings and caveats of the study: Reports described newly diagnosed patients as having lower baseline TCR diversity than healthy donors. Excluded were patients who started nivolumab under 1 year after ASCT, a group that had lower diversity.

The assay was immunoSEQ multiplex PCR, and TCRdb's table has in-frame clones only and misses some. Seen here are tens of thousands of clones, around 66% observed once, and the top ten hold 11%. Each patient experienced a relapse that followed autologous stem cell transplantation, and brentuximab vedotin exposure varied. The study recorded best responses of complete response, partial response or progressive disease. In this sample, this clone turned up once. Its target is not known. Here the sequenced sample was peripheral blood mononuclear cells (PBMCs), taken at baseline. The receptor comes from a human donor with classical Hodgkin lymphoma.

The DNA of the CDR3 is TGTGCCAGCAGTACACAGGGTCGCACTGAAGCTTTCTTT. Protein sequence: CASSTQGRTEAFF. The chain carries TRBV27 and TRBJ1-1, with D possibly TRBD1 on 6 matching bases. The CDR3 is 13 amino acids. Germline V lookup: CDR1 MNHEY, CDR2 SMNVEV (reference sequence). Trimming cost V 5 bases and J 4 bases, with 11 bases left between them.